The 30 T cell receptor beta chains in this list originate from one sample, sequenced in a study of T cell responses to AZD1222 COVID-19 vaccine. Sequencing used immunoSEQ multiplex PCR; TCRdb keeps in-frame clones, though not all of them. The data show just over 150,000 clones, about 88% seen once. Sequences were derived from peripheral blood, sampled after recovery from COVID-19. Receptors were obtained from an adult who had recovered from COVID-19.

The chain has TRBV5-1 and TRBJ2-7; 7 nucleotides align to TRBD1. V trimming: 0 bases; J trimming: 5 bases; junction bases outside the gene matches: 8. CDR1 is SGHRS and CDR2 is YFSETQ in the germline V gene. This CDR3 comprises 15 residues. CDR3 protein: CASSLAARGSDEQYF. The DNA of the CDR3 is TGCGCCAGCAGCTTGGCGGCCAGGGGGTCGGACGAGCAGTACTTC.

The chain couples TRBV7-3 to TRBJ1-1, with no clear D. CDR3 size: 13 residues. Germline V CDR1 and CDR2: SGHTA, FQGTGA. V was trimmed by 4 bases and J by 4 bases, leaving 10 bases between them. The CDR3 loop is CASSSRRGTEAFF. The CDR3 DNA is TGTGCCAGCAGCTCCAGACGAGGCACTGAAGCTTTCTTT.

The chain is built from TRBV9 and TRBJ1-6; D possibly corresponds to TRBD1 (6 bases). There are 12 residues in the CDR3. The germline CDR1 and CDR2 sequences are SGDLS and YYNGEE. The germline V and J ends were trimmed by 7 bases and 6 bases, with 8 bases remaining between them. The DNA for the CDR3 is TGTGCCAGCGGAGGGGGTAATTCACCCCTCCACTTT. This gives the protein CASGGGNSPLHF.

The rearrangement uses TRBV7-9 and TRBJ2-3, with D perhaps matching TRBD1 (5 bases). CDR1 is SEHNR and CDR2 is FQNEAQ in the germline V gene (reference sequence). The CDR3 contains 11 residues. V dropped 5 bases and J dropped 5 bases, with 5 bases sitting between them. CDR3: CASSGQDTQYF. The CDR3 DNA reads as TGTGCCAGCAGCGGACAAGATACGCAGTATTTT.

This chain links TRBV4-1 with TRBJ2-3; D remains ambiguous. V dropped 0 bases and J dropped 5 bases, with 18 bases sitting between them. From germline, CDR1 is MGHRA and CDR2 YSYEKL. CDR3 size: 17 residues. Here the CDR3 DNA reads TGCGCCAGCAGCCAAGAGGTGACTCCCCGACCCGGAGATACGCAGTATTTT. Protein: CASSQEVTPRPGDTQYF.

The chain carries TRBV10-1 and TRBJ2-3; no reliable D call. This CDR3 is built from 12 residues. V was shortened by 0 bases and J by 6 bases, with 4 bases between the two germline ends. Germline V lookup: CDR1 WNHNN, CDR2 SYGVQD (reference sequence). CDR3 DNA: TGCGCCAGCAGTGAGTCAGGGGATACGCAGTATTTT. Protein: CASSESGDTQYF.

The genes are TRBV7-3 and TRBJ2-1; a possible D gene is TRBD2 (5 bases). V gave up 2 bases and J gave up 8 bases, with 16 bases separating them. The CDR3 length is 15 residues. Germline CDR1 SGHTA, CDR2 FQGTGA. The CDR3 loop reads CASSLDSLAGYEQFF. The DNA for the CDR3 is TGTGCCAGCAGCTTAGATTCTCTAGCCGGGTATGAGCAGTTCTTC.

Concerning this clone itself: The sample contains more than one DNA sequence encoding this CDR3. This chain connects TRBV2 to TRBJ2-7, with 9 nucleotides matching TRBD1. The CDR3 extends over 15 amino acids. The germline V gene encodes CDR1 SNHLY and CDR2 FYNNEI. The trim removed 0 bases at V and 4 bases at J, leaving 4 bases unmatched. The CDR3 here is CASSEAGTGPYEQYF. The CDR3 coding sequence is TGTGCCAGCAGTGAAGCGGGGACAGGGCCGTACGAGCAGTACTTC.

The rearrangement uses TRBV7-2 and TRBJ2-1; D perhaps matches TRBD1 (5 bases). Trimming stripped 3 bases from V and 4 bases from J, with 10 bases between. This CDR3 is 14 amino acids long. Germline values: CDR1 SGHTA, CDR2 FQGNSA. The CDR3 sequence: CASSFLDRYNEQFF. The CDR3 DNA is TGTGCCAGCAGCTTTCTTGACAGATACAATGAGCAGTTCTTC.

The chain carries TRBV9 and TRBJ2-2; 10 bases fit TRBD2. Germline assignment: CDR1 SGDLS and CDR2 YYNGEE. V trimming: 0 bases; J trimming: 6 bases; junction bases outside the gene matches: 5. The CDR3 length is 16 residues. The CDR3 here is CASSVGLAGAAGELFF. Written as DNA, the CDR3 is TGTGCCAGCAGCGTAGGGCTAGCGGGGGCCGCCGGGGAGCTGTTTTTT. The full variable domain, completed using reference TRBV9 and TRBJ2-2, is DSGVTQTPKHLITATGQRVTLRCSPRSGDLSVYWYQQSLDQGLQFLIQYYNGEERAKGNILERFSAQQFPDLHSELNLSSLELGDSALYFCASSVGLAGAAGELFFGEGSRLTVL.

The V gene is TRBV7-9, the J gene TRBJ1-4; D is perhaps TRBD1 (6 bases). Looked up from germline, CDR1 is SEHNR and CDR2 is FQNEAQ (reference sequence). V was pared by 3 bases and J by 0 bases, with 14 bases between. The CDR3 contains 17 residues. The CDR3 DNA is TGTGCCAGCAGCTTCTCCTGGACAGATGCAACTAATGAAAAACTGTTTTTT. This encodes CASSFSWTDATNEKLFF.

The chain has TRBV3-1 (or the pseudogene TRBV3-2) and TRBJ2-7; 9 bases agree with TRBD1. V trimming: 4 bases; J trimming: 4 bases; junction bases outside the gene matches: 14. Germline-derived CDR1 and CDR2 are LGHDT and YNNKEL (reference sequence). The CDR3 loop spans 17 amino acids. The DNA for the CDR3 is TGTGCCAGCAGCCGAAGCTTCCCGGGACAGGGACCATACGAGCAGTACTTC. Protein sequence: CASSRSFPGQGPYEQYF.

J is TRBJ1-1 and V is TRBV6-5, with D maybe TRBD1 (6 bases). The germline gives CDR1 MNHEY, CDR2 SVGAGI. There are 14 residues in the CDR3. Trimming shortened V by 6 bases and J by 3 bases, and 14 bases separated the two germline ends. CDR3 coding DNA: TGTGCCAGCAGAAGGGGGGGGGCCGACACTGAAGCTTTCTTT. Translating gives CASRRGGADTEAFF.

A word on this clone: Other DNA sequences within the sample encode an identical CDR3. The V and J genes are TRBV12-3 or TRBV12-4 and TRBJ1-2; no definite D call. This CDR3 contains 11 residues. V was trimmed by 4 bases and J by 4 bases, leaving 4 bases between them. The DNA for the CDR3 is TGTGCCAGCAGTTCGGGCTATGGCTACACCTTC. This codes for CASSSGYGYTF.

The chain has TRBV6-5 and TRBJ1-1, with D hard to call. This CDR3 region has 13 residues. CDR1 MNHEY and CDR2 SVGAGI come from the germline V gene. Trimming removed 3 bases from V and 1 base from J, with 6 bases in between. The CDR3 DNA reads as TGTGCCAGCAGTTATACAGCGAACACTGAAGCTTTCTTT. It specifies CASSYTANTEAFF.

The rearrangement joins TRBV19 to TRBJ2-1, with 8 bases identical to TRBD1. J was trimmed by 3 bases and V by 6 bases; bases with no gene match: 4. CDR1 is LNHDA, CDR2 SQIVND, per germline (reference sequence). The CDR3 consists of 14 residues. This chain's CDR3 is CASRTGGRYNEQFF. CDR3 nucleotide sequence: TGTGCCAGTAGAACAGGGGGACGCTACAATGAGCAGTTCTTC.

The chain employs TRBV6-2 or TRBV6-3 and TRBJ2-3, with D unresolved. Per germline, CDR1 MNHEY and CDR2 SVGEGT. V lost 4 bases and J lost 4, with 12 bases in between. The CDR3 contains 14 residues. DNA of the CDR3: TGTGCCAGCAGTTCGACCCGGGTGCCAGATACGCAGTATTTT. Amino acids: CASSSTRVPDTQYF.

This rearrangement joins TRBV18 to TRBJ2-3, with unresolved D. This CDR3 contains 12 residues. The germline CDR1 and CDR2 sequences are KGHSH and LQKENI. Deletions cut 8 bases from V and 4 bases from J, with 10 bases between. The CDR3 region has the DNA TGTGCCAGCGAAGGTATATCAGATACGCAGTATTTT. Its translation is CASEGISDTQYF.

V and J are TRBV11-2 and TRBJ1-4; D is perhaps TRBD1 (6 bases). Trimming left V 3 bases short and J 5 bases short, with 13 bases between. The CDR3 contains 15 residues. Per the germline V gene, CDR1 is SGHAT and CDR2 is FQNNGV. The CDR3 sequence: CASSFGTLGNEKLFF. The CDR3 DNA is TGTGCCAGCAGCTTCGGGACACTGGGGAATGAAAAACTGTTTTTT.

The chain is built from TRBV3-1 (or the pseudogene TRBV3-2) and TRBJ2-5; no clear D gene. The CDR3 is 15 amino acids. Per germline, CDR1 LGHDT and CDR2 YNNKEL (reference sequence). V was trimmed by 2 bases and J by 0 bases, leaving 10 bases between them. The CDR3 protein is CASSQLPTNQETQYF. The CDR3 DNA follows: TGTGCCAGCAGCCAACTCCCGACAAACCAAGAGACCCAGTACTTC.

The V gene is TRBV20-1, the J gene TRBJ2-1; D gene uncertain. CDR1 DFQATT and CDR2 SNEGSKA come from the germline V gene (reference sequence). The CDR3 extends over 10 amino acids. CDR3 nucleotides: TGCAGCCTACTCCACAATGAGCAGTTCTTC. Translating gives CSLLHNEQFF.

This clone is a singleton in its sample. The chain joins TRBV6-6 to TRBJ2-7; 9 positions agree with TRBD1. Per the germline V gene, CDR1 is MNHNY and CDR2 is SVGAGI (reference sequence). The CDR3 spans 15 residues. Trimming cost V 0 bases and J 5 bases; bases outside gene matches: 5. CDR3 amino acids: CASSYSQGALNEQYF. CDR3 in DNA: TGTGCCAGCAGTTACTCACAGGGGGCTCTAAACGAGCAGTACTTC.

This rearrangement joins TRBV7-9 to TRBJ1-1; 9 bases fit TRBD1. V trimming: 1 base; J trimming: 3 bases; junction bases outside the gene matches: 6. The CDR3 totals 16 residues. Germline V gives CDR1 SEHNR, CDR2 FQNEAQ (reference sequence). CDR3: CASSLGTGGLDTEAFF. In nucleotides, the CDR3 is TGTGCCAGCAGCTTAGGAACAGGGGGCTTGGACACTGAAGCTTTCTTT.

This chain connects TRBV6-5 to TRBJ1-2; D may be TRBD1 (6 bases). The CDR3 spans 15 residues. Germline CDR1 MNHEY, CDR2 SVGAGI. With 6 bases removed from V and 1 base from J, the gap between germline ends came to 15 bases. The CDR3 DNA reads TGTGCCAGCAGCGACCCCCCCAGGGGTAACTATGGCTACACCTTC. The encoded protein is CASSDPPRGNYGYTF.

The CDR3 DNA reads TGTGCCAGCAGCTTACCAGGGCTTAACTATGGCTACACCTTC. Translating it yields CASSLPGLNYGYTF. The rearrangement joins TRBV5-4 to TRBJ1-2; possible D gene TRBD1, 5 bases. CDR1 is SGHNT and CDR2 is YYREEE in the germline V gene (reference sequence). V dropped 2 bases and J dropped 1 base, with 9 bases sitting between them. The CDR3 runs to 14 residues.

This clone has only a few counts. The chain combines TRBV7-9 with TRBJ1-1, with TRBD1 as a possible D gene (6 bases). CDR3 length: 13 amino acids. Per the germline V gene, CDR1 is SEHNR and CDR2 is FQNEAQ (reference sequence). Trimming took 6 bases from V and 4 from J, leaving 12 bases between them. CDR3 sequence: CASSQQGGTEAFF. In DNA, the CDR3 is TGTGCCAGCAGTCAACAAGGGGGCACTGAAGCTTTCTTT.

V and J are TRBV9 and TRBJ1-1; D uncertain. Germline-derived CDR1 and CDR2 are SGDLS and YYNGEE. The V and J ends lost 4 bases and 0 bases respectively, with 10 bases between them. The CDR3 is 14 residues long. As DNA, the CDR3 is TGTGCCAGCAGCCGTACCACGCTGAACACTGAAGCTTTCTTT. Its translation is CASSRTTLNTEAFF. Using reference TRBV9 and TRBJ1-1 for the parts outside the CDR3, the full variable domain is DSGVTQTPKHLITATGQRVTLRCSPRSGDLSVYWYQQSLDQGLQFLIQYYNGEERAKGNILERFSAQQFPDLHSELNLSSLELGDSALYFCASSRTTLNTEAFFGQGTRLTVV.

The V and J genes are TRBV18 and TRBJ2-7; D perhaps matches TRBD1 (6 bases). Germline V lookup: CDR1 KGHSH, CDR2 LQKENI. V lost 6 bases and J 1 base, leaving 10 bases between the germline ends. The CDR3 is made up of 13 amino acids. The CDR3 loop reads CASSVGASYEQYF. Here the CDR3 DNA reads TGTGCCAGCTCCGTGGGGGCGTCCTACGAGCAGTACTTC. The variable domain in full, completed from reference TRBV18 and TRBJ2-7, reads NAGVMQNPRHLVRRRGQEARLRCSPMKGHSHVYWYRQLPEEGLKFMVYLQKENIIDESGMPKERFSAEFPKEGPSILRIQQVVRGDSAAYFCASSVGASYEQYFGPGTRLTVT.

This clone was found once. The chain has TRBV4-3 and TRBJ2-7; TRBD2 agrees at 10 bases. The V and J ends lost 0 bases and 1 base, in that order; junction bases with no gene match: 12. Germline values: CDR1 LGHNA, CDR2 YSLEER. The CDR3 runs 19 residues. The CDR3 is CASSQDRGYSGGPSYEQYF. For the CDR3, the DNA is TGCGCCAGCAGCCAAGATAGGGGGTATAGCGGGGGGCCTTCCTACGAGCAGTACTTC.

The chain couples TRBV5-1 to TRBJ2-2, with TRBD2 identical over 13 bases. There are 18 residues in the CDR3. CDR1 and CDR2 (germline): SGHRS, YFSETQ. V was clipped by 3 bases and J by 5 bases; unmatched bases: 10. The CDR3 region has the DNA TGCGCCAGCAGCTACATCGGGACTAGCGGGATAGGGACCGGGGAGCTGTTTTTT. This translates into CASSYIGTSGIGTGELFF.